These 10 T cell receptor beta chains were sequenced from one sample in a study of metastatic and nonmetastatic thyroid tumors. No patient had received any treatment before thyroid surgery. TCRdb recomputed clones from the PCR reads via MiXCR. The data show approximately 17,000 clones, 25% seen once. Sequenced input: adjacent normal tissue. The receptors come from a female donor with papillary thyroid cancer or a benign thyroid nodule (not recorded which). Some clones in this sample may be carry-over from other donors' samples.

The CDR3 here is CASGTTGYGYTF. Written as DNA, the CDR3 is TGTGCCAGCGGCACGACAGGCTATGGCTACACCTTC. J is TRBJ1-2 and V is TRBV28; weak D call: TRBD1 (6 bases). Trimming cost V 8 bases and J 4 bases, with 11 bases left between them. CDR1 and CDR2 from the germline V gene are MDHEN and SYDVKM. The CDR3 consists of 12 residues.

By sample fraction, this clone is medium-sized. Being one base from a much bigger clone, this may be a read error. The rearrangement uses TRBV7-9 and TRBJ2-1; D not resolved. This CDR3 spans 12 amino acids. Trimming removed 10 bases from V and 0 bases from J, with 7 bases in between. Germline V gene sequence: CDR1 SEHNR, CDR2 FQNEAQ (reference sequence). CDR3 amino acids: CAISSSYNEQFF. The CDR3 DNA reads as TGTGCCATATCGAGCTCCTACAATGAGCAGTTCTTC. The whole variable domain, filled in from reference TRBV7-9 and TRBJ2-1, reads DTGVSQNPRHKITKRGQNVTFRCDPISEHNRLYWYRQTLGQGPEFLTYFQNEAQLEKSRLLSDRFSAERPKGSFSTLEIQRTEQGDSAMYLCAISSSYNEQFFGPGTRLTVL.

This clone has ten or more counts. The gene calls are TRBV6-5 and TRBJ2-1; D assignment may be TRBD1 or TRBD2 (5 bases each). Trimming took off 2 bases at V and 6 bases at J, with 11 bases between the two ends. Germline lookup yields CDR1 MNHEY and CDR2 SVGAGI. CDR3 length: 14 residues. CDR3 protein: CASSYPGTSNEQFF. The CDR3 nucleotides are TGTGCCAGCAGTTACCCAGGGACCTCCAATGAGCAGTTCTTC.

This clone was found a few times. The chain couples TRBV10-3 to TRBJ2-7; 10 bases agree with TRBD1. The germline V gene encodes CDR1 ENHRY and CDR2 SYGVKD. This CDR3 comprises 15 residues. V lost 4 bases, J lost 2 bases, and 5 bases stayed unmatched. DNA for the CDR3: TGTGCCATCAGTGTAGCCGGGACAGGGGCCTACGAGCAGTACTTC. As protein: CAISVAGTGAYEQYF.

This clone was recorded a few times. The gene calls are TRBV6-2 or TRBV6-3 and TRBJ2-2, with 10 bases lining up with TRBD1. V shed 5 bases, J shed 6 bases, and the junction held 9 bases outside the gene matches. This CDR3 is built from 16 residues. The germline V gene encodes CDR1 MNHEY and CDR2 SVGEGT. The DNA of the CDR3 is TGTGCCAGCAGTACAAGACAGGGGGCTCAGGCCGGGGAGCTGTTTTTT. As protein: CASSTRQGAQAGELFF.

The chain joins TRBV11-2 to TRBJ2-3; TRBD1 matches at 9 bases. Germline CDR1 and CDR2: SGHAT and FQNNGV. The CDR3 length is 16 residues. V gave up 5 bases and J gave up 1 base; unmatched junction bases: 7. The CDR3 DNA sequence: TGTGCCAGCAGCCACCCACAGGGGGCGCGCACAGATACGCAGTATTTT. This sequence encodes CASSHPQGARTDTQYF.

In this sample, this clone turned up a few times. The V call is TRBV12-3 or TRBV12-4, the J call TRBJ2-7; a weak D match, TRBD1 (5 bases). The V end was cut by 5 bases, the J end by 4 bases, with 9 bases between. The length of the CDR3 is 12 residues. The CDR3 bases are TGTGCCAGCAGTGCCCAGGGATACGAGCAGTACTTC. The encoded protein is CASSAQGYEQYF.

The chain employs TRBV20-1 and TRBJ1-2; 8 nucleotides align to TRBD1. The CDR3 contains 15 residues. The V gene's germline CDR1 is DFQATT and CDR2 SNEGSKA (reference sequence). V lost 4 bases and J lost 3; bases outside the gene matches: 10. Here the CDR3 DNA reads TGCAGTGCTACGGTCCCCTGGACAGGGCACTATGGCTACACCTTC. Its protein is CSATVPWTGHYGYTF.

This clone was seen a few times. The gene calls are TRBV6-1 and TRBJ1-5, with 7 bases lining up with TRBD1. V shed 7 bases and J 3 bases; nucleotides not matched to a gene: 6. CDR3 size: 14 residues. Germline V gives CDR1 MNHNS, CDR2 SASEGT. CDR3 DNA: TGTGCCAGCAACAGGGACAGCCCCAATCAGCCCCAGCATTTT. Its protein product is CASNRDSPNQPQHF.

This clone occurred a few times. V gene TRBV27 combines with J gene TRBJ2-7, with unresolved D. This CDR3 spans 13 amino acids. Germline CDR1 reads MNHEY; CDR2 reads SMNVEV (reference sequence). Trimming left V 5 bases short and J 3 bases short, with 11 bases between. Written as DNA, the CDR3 is TGTGCCAGCAGTCCCCCAAACCACTACGAGCAGTACTTC. Translation: CASSPPNHYEQYF.